The 22 T cell receptor beta chains listed next were all sequenced from one sample in a study of PD-1 blockade in classical Hodgkin lymphoma. Time point defined: cycle 4 day 1 (C4D1), after five to seven weeks of nivolumab. Following autologous stem cell transplantation, relapse occurred in every patient, and exposure to brentuximab vedotin varied. Starting with thawed PBMCs, CD4+ T cells were purified by magnetic negative selection. Assay used: immunoSEQ multiplex PCR; TCRdb lists only in-frame clones, some missing. Of around 30,000 clones in the sample, roughly 80% were seen once. The sample here was CD4+ T cells from blood, taken before the fourth cycle of nivolumab. The receptor set was obtained from a human donor with classical Hodgkin lymphoma.

The CDR3 reads CASSQDEYRGTGELFF. The CDR3 coding sequence is TGTGCCAGCAGCCAAGATGAGTATAGGGGCACCGGGGAGCTGTTTTTT. This chain joins TRBV14 and TRBJ2-2, with D perhaps TRBD1 (5 bases). The CDR3 is 16 amino acids. Germline CDR1 and CDR2: SGHDN and FVKESK. The ends were cut back, 0 bases at V and 4 bases at J, with 12 bases in the middle. The whole variable domain, filled in from reference TRBV14 and TRBJ2-2, reads EAGVTQFPSHSVIEKGQTVTLRCDPISGHDNLYWYRRVMGKEIKFLLHFVKESKQDESGMPNNRFLAERTGGTYSTLKVQPAELEDSGVYFCASSQDEYRGTGELFFGEGSRLTVL.

This clone was picked up a small number of times. The V gene is TRBV5-1, the J gene TRBJ1-1; 8 bases map to TRBD1. V shed 4 bases, J shed 1 base, and the junction held 3 bases outside the gene matches. The germline CDR1 and CDR2 sequences are SGHRS and YFSETQ. The CDR3 is made up of 14 amino acids. CDR3 region: CASSRDRRNTEAFF. The CDR3 DNA is TGCGCCAGCAGCAGGGACAGGAGGAACACTGAAGCTTTCTTT.

The CDR3 region is CASSPGLRDSGNTIYF. CDR3 DNA sequence: TGCGCCAGCAGCCCGGGCCTTAGGGACTCTGGAAACACCATATATTTT. This chain connects TRBV5-1 to TRBJ1-3, with unresolved D. The CDR3 covers 16 residues. Per germline, CDR1 SGHRS and CDR2 YFSETQ. The ends were cut back, 4 bases at V and 0 bases at J, with 14 bases in the middle.

The V and J genes are TRBV11-1 and TRBJ2-6, with 7 bases aligning to TRBD1. Per the germline V gene, CDR1 is SGHAT and CDR2 is FQDESV (reference sequence). Trimming took 5 bases from V and 0 from J; bases not matched to a gene: 10. The CDR3 loop spans 18 amino acids. The CDR3 sequence is CASSMGQRKTSGANVLTF. The CDR3 DNA reads as TGTGCCAGCAGCATGGGACAGCGCAAAACCTCTGGGGCCAACGTCCTGACTTTC.

This clone came up a few times. The rearrangement uses TRBV7-9 and TRBJ1-4; no definite D call. Germline V gives CDR1 SEHNR, CDR2 FQNEAQ (reference sequence). The CDR3 has 12 residues. Deletions cut 5 bases from V and 12 bases from J, with 13 bases between. CDR3 loop: CASSRLSRELFF. DNA of the CDR3: TGTGCCAGCAGCCGTTTGTCTAGGGAACTGTTTTTT.

The chain has TRBV5-1 and TRBJ2-5; 7 bases agree with TRBD1. Per the germline V gene, CDR1 is SGHRS and CDR2 is YFSETQ. CDR3 length: 14 amino acids. The ends lost 4 bases at V and 1 base at J; junction bases unmatched: 4. The CDR3 DNA is TGCGCCAGCAGCCGGGGACAGCTCCAAGAGACCCAGTACTTC. Its translation: CASSRGQLQETQYF.

V gene TRBV14 combines with J gene TRBJ1-2, with TRBD1 identical over 10 bases. Trimming removed 5 bases from V and 8 bases from J; junction bases left unmatched: 23. Germline loops: CDR1 SGHDN, CDR2 FVKESK. The CDR3 runs to 19 residues. CDR3 coding DNA: TGTGCCAGCAGCGCCCAAAAGTCCCCTATAGGACAGGGGGTCATGGGCTACACCTTC. Its translation is CASSAQKSPIGQGVMGYTF.

V is TRBV5-4 and J is TRBJ2-5; 12 bases are shared with TRBD2. Germline V lookup: CDR1 SGHNT, CDR2 YYREEE (reference sequence). The V gene end was trimmed by 2 bases and the J gene end by 4 bases; junction bases not matched to a gene: 3. The length of the CDR3 is 15 residues. In DNA form, the CDR3 reads TGTGCCAGCAGCTTCGGACTAGCGGGGACAGAGACCCAGTACTTC. Translation gives CASSFGLAGTETQYF. The whole variable domain, filled in from reference TRBV5-4 and TRBJ2-5, reads ETGVTQSPTHLIKTRGQQVTLRCSSQSGHNTVSWYQQALGQGPQFIFQYYREEENGRGNFPPRFSGLQFPNYSSELNVNALELDDSALYLCASSFGLAGTETQYFGPGTRLLVL.

The rearrangement links TRBV6-5 to TRBJ1-1; 10 nucleotides line up with TRBD1. The germline V gene has CDR1 MNHEY and CDR2 SVGAGI. The CDR3 has 13 residues. V lost 6 bases and J lost 10; bases outside the gene matches: 8. CDR3 DNA sequence: TGTGCCAGCAGCCCCGGACAGGGGGGTCGAGCTTTCTTT. It translates to CASSPGQGGRAFF.

The chain couples TRBV7-9 to TRBJ2-1; TRBD2 aligns across 8 bases. The germline V gene has CDR1 SEHNR and CDR2 FQNEAQ (reference sequence). The CDR3 loop spans 16 amino acids. Losses at the gene ends were 5 bases for V and 8 bases for J; bases not matched to a gene: 14. The DNA for the CDR3 is TGTGCCAGCAGCCTACTCGGGGGGGCCTGGGTCCATGAGCAGTTCTTC. Translation: CASSLLGGAWVHEQFF. The variable domain in full, with the rest retrieved from reference TRBV7-9 and TRBJ2-1, is DTGVSQNPRHKITKRGQNVTFRCDPISEHNRLYWYRQTLGQGPEFLTYFQNEAQLEKSRLLSDRFSAERPKGSFSTLEIQRTEQGDSAMYLCASSLLGGAWVHEQFFGPGTRLTVL.

This clone was observed a handful of times. This chain links TRBV19 with TRBJ2-4; no clear D. The CDR3 is 16 residues long. V shed 4 bases and J shed 0 bases, with 13 bases lying between them. Per germline, CDR1 LNHDA and CDR2 SQIVND (reference sequence). The CDR3 coding sequence is TGTGCCAGTAGTAGAGGAGATAAGCTAGCCAAAAACATTCAGTACTTC. It is translated as CASSRGDKLAKNIQYF.

The chain joins TRBV6-4 to TRBJ1-1; no reliable D call. Germline V gene data show CDR1 as MRHNA and CDR2 as SNTAGT. This CDR3 spans 14 amino acids. V was cut by 0 bases and J by 0 bases, with 5 bases left in between. CDR3 nucleotides: TGTGCCAGCAGTGACTCGGAAGTGAACACTGAAGCTTTCTTT. Translating gives CASSDSEVNTEAFF.

This clone occurred once. The chain links TRBV5-8 to TRBJ1-2; weak D call: TRBD1 (5 bases). Trimming took 1 base from V and 3 from J, leaving 16 bases between them. This CDR3 is 16 amino acids long. Germline V CDR1 and CDR2: SGHTS, YDEGEE. CDR3 coding DNA: TGTGCCAGCAGCTTGCGGTCCCAGGGACGTGACTATGGCTACACCTTC. Amino acid sequence: CASSLRSQGRDYGYTF. Using reference TRBV5-8 and TRBJ1-2 for the parts outside the CDR3, the full variable domain is EAGVTQSPTHLIKTRGQQATLRCSPISGHTSVYWYQQALGLGLQFLLWYDEGEERNRGNFPPRFSGRQFPNYSSELNVNALELEDSALYLCASSLRSQGRDYGYTFGSGTRLTVV.

The chain recombines TRBV6-5 with TRBJ2-1; 7 bases align to TRBD2. This CDR3 has 15 residues. Trimming at V came to 6 bases and at J to 2 bases, leaving 7 bases not matched to a gene. CDR1 and CDR2 from the germline V gene are MNHEY and SVGAGI. The CDR3 DNA reads TGTGCCAGCAGGGGGGGGGACCCCGCCTACAATGAGCAGTTCTTC. Its protein is CASRGGDPAYNEQFF.

V gene TRBV5-1 combines with J gene TRBJ2-3; 10 nucleotides align to TRBD1. The germline CDR1 and CDR2 sequences are SGHRS and YFSETQ. V dropped 7 bases and J dropped 3; count of bases not matched to a gene: 5. CDR3 length: 14 amino acids. The CDR3 reads CASLRGQGTDTQYF. The CDR3 nucleotides read TGCGCCAGCCTCCGGGGACAGGGGACAGATACGCAGTATTTT.

This clone was found a few times. The CDR3 loop reads CASKTDLGDEQFF. The CDR3 DNA reads TGTGCCAGTAAGACGGATTTAGGTGATGAGCAGTTCTTC. This chain links TRBV6-6 with TRBJ2-1; no definite D call. CDR1 is MNHNY, CDR2 SVGAGI, per germline (reference sequence). This CDR3 has 13 amino acids. The V end was cut by 9 bases, the J end by 8 bases, with 17 bases between.

The rearrangement joins TRBV7-9 to TRBJ2-3, with D hard to call. Trimming removed 8 bases from V and 3 bases from J, with 9 bases in between. The germline V gene has CDR1 SEHNR and CDR2 FQNEAQ (reference sequence). The length of the CDR3 is 12 residues. CDR3 residues: CASQEETDTQYF. The CDR3 DNA sequence: TGTGCCAGCCAAGAAGAGACAGATACGCAGTATTTT.

This chain connects TRBV5-1 to TRBJ1-1; TRBD1 might be the D (6 bases). Germline CDR1 and CDR2: SGHRS and YFSETQ. V was trimmed by 3 bases and J by 1 base, leaving 16 bases between them. The CDR3 totals 16 residues. CDR3 loop: CASSSQGSRANTEAFF. In DNA form, the CDR3 reads TGCGCCAGCAGCTCCCAGGGGTCGAGGGCGAACACTGAAGCTTTCTTT.

The chain employs TRBV29-1 and TRBJ1-1; 10 bases agree with TRBD1. Germline V CDR1 and CDR2: SQVTM, ANQGSEA. The CDR3 contains 16 residues. Trimming at V came to 3 bases and at J to 4 bases, leaving 11 bases not matched to a gene. The CDR3 loop is CSVEFDRGLGGTEAFF. CDR3 DNA sequence: TGCAGCGTTGAGTTTGACAGGGGGCTAGGTGGCACTGAAGCTTTCTTT.

This sequence joins TRBV11-2 and TRBJ2-3, with D possibly matching TRBD2 (6 bases). V lost 5 bases to trimming and J lost 0 bases, with 15 bases between them. Germline V lookup: CDR1 SGHAT, CDR2 FQNNGV. The CDR3 loop spans 16 amino acids. The CDR3 here is CASSGGSKGSTDTQYF. In nucleotides, the CDR3 is TGTGCCAGCAGCGGAGGGTCTAAAGGGAGCACAGATACGCAGTATTTT.

The rearrangement joins TRBV19 to TRBJ1-6, with TRBD1 matching 8 bases. The germline V gene encodes CDR1 LNHDA and CDR2 SQIVND (reference sequence). Trimming took 2 bases from V and 7 from J; bases not matched to a gene: 16. The CDR3 runs 19 residues. CDR3 nucleotides: TGTGCCAGTAGTATATTTGGCGGACCGGACAGGGCTGTAAATTCACCCCTCCACTTT. Residues: CASSIFGGPDRAVNSPLHF.

This clone turned up a few times. The chain couples TRBV5-1 to TRBJ1-2; a possible D gene is TRBD1 (5 bases). V lost 2 bases, J lost 8 bases, and 13 bases lay in between. Germline V gives CDR1 SGHRS, CDR2 YFSETQ. The length of the CDR3 is 13 residues. CDR3 nucleotide sequence: TGCGCCAGCAGCTTTGGGGGGATCGAAGGCTACACCTTC. Translation: CASSFGGIEGYTF.